This T cell receptor beta chain was retrieved from a study of cytomegalovirus exposure and HLA in healthy donors. Notes on the study in general: Later analysis suggested most CMV-associated TCR beta chains were HLA-restricted. A list of more than 150 TCR beta chains associated with cytomegalovirus was given.

A multiplex PCR was run with 60 Vbeta primers and 13 Jbeta primers. Produced via immunoSEQ multiplex PCR; TCRdb's table is partial and in-frame only. In the table there are under 250,000 clones, about 80% of which are singletons. This CDR3 is 15 amino acids long. Germline CDR1 reads SSHAT; CDR2 reads FNYEAQ (reference sequence). There are a few counts of this clone. The antigen remains undetermined. Compared with germline, one end of the junction differs, possibly owing to a read error. V gene TRBV7-7 combines with J gene TRBJ2-1; D is perhaps TRBD2 (6 bases). Sample: PBMCs. The clonotype comes from a man aged 25 to 40 in good health and CMV-seronegative. The CDR3 here is CASSLYGSSYNEQFF. CDR3 DNA: TGTGCTAGCAGCTTATACGGGAGCTCCTACAATGAGCAGTTCTTC.